A selection of T cell receptor beta chains follows, all from one sample in a study of control samples from healthy donors and cancer patients. The table came from immunoSEQ multiplex PCR; TCRdb's copy has only in-frame clones and leaves some out. The sample holds under 200,000 clones, less than 95% seen once. Input material: PBMCs. Receptors originate from a man aged 55 to 70 with colorectal cancer. Each CDR3 is given with its conserved first and last residue. Size is stated for part of the rows, as once, few or many counts, or as a class when the clone is expanded.

j_call	clone_size	v_call	cdr3_aa
TRBJ2-7	.	TRBV2	CASSEAVVAGGEQYF
TRBJ2-7	.	TRBV11-2	CASSRGRSYEQYF
TRBJ2-7	.	TRBV9	CASSVGQGVGYEQYF
TRBJ2-5	.	TRBV29-1	CSVAAGQETQYF
TRBJ2-5	.	TRBV27	CASSLHRNLVQETQYF
TRBJ1-5	.	TRBV5-1	CASSLDPGENQPQHF
TRBJ2-7	.	TRBV24-1	CATSVESPSSYEQYF
TRBJ1-5	.	TRBV18	CASSPPGGPNQPQHF
TRBJ2-7	.	TRBV18	CASSPGTGNYEQYF
TRBJ2-3	once	TRBV5-1	CASSLGTSGGPDTQYF
TRBJ1-2	.	TRBV2	CASSRSRTGNYGYTF
TRBJ1-6	.	TRBV15	CATSRDQSNSPLHF
TRBJ2-6	.	TRBV2	CASSKTGTTGANVLTF
TRBJ2-5	.	TRBV29-1	CSVRTNQETQYF
TRBJ1-1	.	TRBV2	CASENGGGMTEAFF
TRBJ2-1	.	TRBV7-2	CASSAATGSNEQFF
TRBJ2-7	.	TRBV7-9	CASSFGRQFYEQYF
TRBJ1-1	.	TRBV3-1/TRBV3-2	CASSQGLVNTEAFF
TRBJ2-3	.	TRBV27	CASSPQGDTQYF
TRBJ2-3	once	TRBV4-3	CASSQDGRAGGPTDTQYF
TRBJ1-5	once	TRBV10-3	CAISESSISNQPQHF
TRBJ2-6	.	TRBV5-1	CASSLGLGRGWDSGANVLTF